Following are 12 T cell receptor beta chains from one sample sequenced in a study of blood T cell repertoires in COVID-19. Profiling relied on immunoSEQ multiplex PCR, and the TCRdb table lists in-frame clones only, not all of them. Among 130,000 to 150,000 clones, 65% to 85% were seen once, and the ten largest hold roughly 13%. Sequenced: peripheral blood. The receptors originated from a man aged 60-69 years with active or convalescent COVID-19.

This clone was observed a handful of times. The genes are TRBV30 and TRBJ1-5, with D possibly TRBD1 on 6 matching bases. Trimming took 2 bases from V and 3 from J, leaving 14 bases between them. The germline V gene encodes CDR1 GTSNPN and CDR2 SVGIG (reference sequence). This CDR3 contains 15 residues. CDR3 sequence (DNA): TGTGCCTGGAGTCCCCGAACAGGGTTCAATCAGCCCCAGCATTTT. It translates to CAWSPRTGFNQPQHF.

V gene TRBV25-1 combines with J gene TRBJ2-5; 7 nucleotides line up with TRBD1. CDR3 size: 14 residues. Germline values: CDR1 MGHDK, CDR2 SYGVNS. Germline trimming cut 2 bases from V and 0 bases from J; bases unmatched to any gene: 0. The CDR3 protein is CASSERGHQETQYF. CDR3 in DNA: TGTGCCAGCAGTGAAAGGGGGCACCAAGAGACCCAGTACTTC.

The V call is TRBV5-4, the J call TRBJ1-1; weak D call: TRBD1 (6 bases). This CDR3 has 13 amino acids. Germline lookup yields CDR1 SGHNT and CDR2 YYREEE (reference sequence). The ends were cut back, 0 bases at V and 7 bases at J, with 10 bases in the middle. This CDR3 reads CASSLAGGYEAFF. CDR3 DNA sequence: TGTGCCAGCAGCTTGGCGGGGGGCTATGAAGCTTTCTTT.

This clone occurred a few times. The rearrangement joins TRBV28 to TRBJ2-1; 9 nucleotides match TRBD2. The trim removed 5 bases at V and 9 bases at J, leaving 11 bases unmatched. The CDR3 runs to 15 residues. The germline V gene has CDR1 MDHEN and CDR2 SYDVKM. CDR3 in DNA: TGTGCCAGCAGTCCGGTAGCGGGAGAGAGAGGTGAGCAGTTCTTC. It encodes CASSPVAGERGEQFF.

This clone was counted a single time. CDR3 nucleotides: TGTGCCAGCAGCTTGTCTAGCAGCAATGAGCAGTTCTTC. It codes for CASSLSSSNEQFF. The chain uses TRBV5-5 and TRBJ2-1; tentative D call: TRBD2 (5 bases). CDR3 size: 13 residues. Between the trimmed V and J ends, which lost 1 base and 6 bases, there was a span of 8 bases. Germline values: CDR1 SGHKS, CDR2 YYEKEE (reference sequence).

CDR3 in amino acids: CASTLGTGASGNTIYF. The DNA of the CDR3 is TGTGCCAGCACCCTTGGGACAGGGGCCTCTGGAAACACCATATATTTT. The rearrangement joins TRBV3-1 (or the pseudogene TRBV3-2) to TRBJ1-3; 10 positions match TRBD1. The CDR3 totals 16 residues. The V gene end was trimmed by 7 bases and the J gene end by 0 bases; junction bases not matched to a gene: 6. Germline loops: CDR1 LGHDT, CDR2 YNNKEL (reference sequence).

The chain combines TRBV18 with TRBJ2-2; 7 nucleotides match TRBD1. J lost 7 bases, V lost 4 bases, and 6 bases had no gene match. In germline, CDR1 is KGHSH, CDR2 LQKENI. The CDR3 sequence is 14 residues long. Written as DNA, the CDR3 is TGTGCCAGCTCACTACAGGGACAGAGCGGGGAGCTGTTTTTT. Protein: CASSLQGQSGELFF.

The chain has TRBV27 and TRBJ1-5; D is undetermined. The CDR3 totals 14 residues. Germline CDR1 and CDR2: MNHEY and SMNVEV (reference sequence). Trimming shortened V by 0 bases and J by 6 bases, and 9 bases separated the two germline ends. The CDR3 is CASSLSLGGQPQHF. DNA for the CDR3: TGTGCCAGCAGTTTATCTTTGGGAGGTCAGCCCCAGCATTTT.

V usage is TRBV24-1 and J usage is TRBJ1-5; D possibly corresponds to TRBD1 (6 bases). Germline assignment: CDR1 KGHDR and CDR2 SFDVKD. This CDR3 is 16 amino acids long. Trimming took off 3 bases at V and 0 bases at J, with 11 bases between the two ends. As DNA, the CDR3 is TGTGCCACCAGTGATACTACAGGGTATAGCAATCAGCCCCAGCATTTT. Translation: CATSDTTGYSNQPQHF.

The chain carries TRBV18 and TRBJ2-7; TRBD1 might be the D (6 bases). Germline V gene sequence: CDR1 KGHSH, CDR2 LQKENI. The CDR3 covers 12 residues. With 6 bases removed from V and 5 bases from J, the gap between germline ends came to 11 bases. The CDR3, as DNA: TGTGCCAGCTCCTCTCAGGGGAACGAGCAGTACTTC. Its protein is CASSSQGNEQYF.

The chain employs TRBV4-1 and TRBJ2-7, with unresolved D. Trimming removed 0 bases at V and 2 bases at J, with 8 bases between. Germline CDR1 is MGHRA and CDR2 is YSYEKL. This CDR3 is built from 14 residues. The CDR3 protein is CASSQENRAYEQYF. As DNA, the CDR3 is TGCGCCAGCAGCCAAGAAAACAGAGCCTACGAGCAGTACTTC.

V is TRBV11-1 and J is TRBJ2-5, with TRBD1 matching 7 bases. After removal of 3 bases from V and 5 bases from J, the junction contained 9 bases not matched to a gene. This CDR3 spans 15 amino acids. Looked up from germline, CDR1 is SGHAT and CDR2 is FQDESV (reference sequence). The CDR3 coding sequence is TGTGCCAGCAGCTTCGCAGGGGGTCGTTTGGAGACCCAGTACTTC. Translation: CASSFAGGRLETQYF.